These T cell receptor beta chains were read from a single sample in a study of blood T cell repertoires in COVID-19. Here immunoSEQ multiplex PCR was the method, and the copy in TCRdb shows in-frame clones only, minus some. Of roughly 200,000 clones in the sample, approximately 86% were seen once. The sequenced sample consisted of peripheral blood. These receptors came from a woman in her forties or fifties with COVID-19, enrolled during active disease. Each CDR3 is given with its conserved first and last residue. D genes are given only for firm matches. Clone size is not always given. Where it is, it says once, few, many or a class for expanded clones.

>TRBJ1-1|TRBV5-4|few|.
CASSLISHPGTEAFF
TGTGCCAGCAGCCTAATCTCACACCCGGGGACTGAAGCTTTCTTT
>TRBJ1-2|TRBV19|.|TRBD1
CASSIGGGFAGYTF
TGTGCCAGTAGTATTGGAGGGGGCTTTGCTGGCTACACCTTC
>TRBJ2-3|TRBV7-9|.|TRBD2
CASSTLAGPTDTQYF
TGTGCCAGCAGTACCCTAGCGGGGCCCACAGATACGCAGTATTTT
>TRBJ1-1|TRBV5-1|.|TRBD1
CASSLPYDRGTEAFF
TGCGCCAGCAGCTTGCCGTATGACAGGGGGACTGAAGCTTTCTTT
>TRBJ2-1|TRBV5-5|once|TRBD1
CASSFTPGQGAREQFF
TGTGCCAGCAGCTTTACTCCGGGACAGGGGGCACGTGAGCAGTTCTTC
>TRBJ1-2|TRBV6-6|.|TRBD1
CASSFLQGDGYTF
TGTGCCAGCAGTTTCCTGCAGGGGGATGGCTACACCTTC
>TRBJ1-6|TRBV19|.|.
CASSIRGSPLHF
TGTGCCAGTAGTATCAGAGGTTCACCCCTCCACTTT
>TRBJ2-1|TRBV6-5|.|.
CASSTDRNNEQFF
TGTGCCAGCAGTACCGACAGGAACAATGAGCAGTTCTTC
>TRBJ2-5|TRBV12-3/TRBV12-4|few|TRBD2
CASSFGRQETQYF
TGTGCCAGCAGTTTCGGGAGGCAAGAGACCCAGTACTTC
>TRBJ1-2|TRBV7-9|.|TRBD1
CASSLAVGTARGYTF
TGTGCCAGCAGCTTAGCAGTCGGGACAGCTCGAGGCTACACCTTC
>TRBJ1-5|TRBV28|.|.
CASRAGKVQPQHF
TGTGCCAGCAGGGCAGGAAAGGTTCAGCCCCAGCATTTT
>TRBJ2-5|TRBV30|.|TRBD1
CAWRRQGAETQYF
TGTGCCTGGAGAAGACAGGGGGCCGAGACCCAGTACTTC
>TRBJ2-7|TRBV19|.|TRBD2
CASSPLAGAYEQYF
TGTGCCAGTAGTCCACTAGCGGGGGCCTACGAGCAGTACTTC
>TRBJ2-2|TRBV10-1|many|TRBD1
CASSEPGQGKGELFF
TGCGCCAGCAGTGAACCAGGACAGGGCAAAGGGGAGCTGTTTTTT
>TRBJ2-7|TRBV27|.|.
CASSLSQGSEQYF
TGTGCCAGCAGTTTATCCCAGGGTAGCGAGCAGTACTTC